Presented here are 31 T cell receptor beta chains from one specimen sequenced in a study of T cells in Graves' hyperthyroidism and ophthalmopathy. Amplification targeted TCR beta CDR3 regions from RNA transcripts. The primer set for the first-round RT-PCR of the TCR CDR3 was HTBI. TCRdb independently ran MiXCR on the multiplex PCR reads; one entry per CDR3 protein. The table lists about 210,000 distinct CDR3 sequences, more than 15% of them singletons, with roughly 50% in the top ten. The sequenced sample was blood. All receptors come from a man aged 50-59 years with Graves' hyperthyroidism.

This clonotype came up a few times. This chain joins TRBV28 and TRBJ2-5; 7 bases line up with TRBD2. V lost 2 bases, J lost 4 bases, and 22 bases stayed unmatched. Germline V lookup: CDR1 MDHEN, CDR2 SYDVKM. There are 20 residues in the CDR3. The CDR3 nucleotides read TGTGCCAGCAGTTTAGGGTGGGGGGACCCTCGGCGCGGGAGTAGAGAGACCCAGTACTTC. It encodes CASSLGWGDPRRGSRETQYF. Complete variable domain (other parts from reference TRBV28 and TRBJ2-5): DVKVTQSSRYLVKRTGEKVFLECVQDMDHENMFWYRQDPGLGLRLIYFSYDVKMKEKGDIPEGYSVSREKKERFSLILESASTNQTSMYLCASSLGWGDPRRGSRETQYFGPGTRLLVL.

This clonotype came up many times. This rearrangement joins TRBV12-3 or TRBV12-4 to TRBJ1-5; D is ambiguous. The CDR3 runs to 13 residues. The germline V and J ends were trimmed by 3 bases and 4 bases, with 7 bases remaining between them. CDR3 protein: CASSLERNQPQHF. CDR3 DNA: TGTGCCAGCAGTTTGGAACGGAATCAGCCCCAGCATTTT.

There are a few counts of this clonotype. V and J are TRBV30 and TRBJ1-5, with 9 bases identical to TRBD1. The CDR3 extends over 13 amino acids. Germline CDR1 is GTSNPN and CDR2 is SVGIG (reference sequence). The ends lost 5 bases at V and 11 bases at J; junction bases unmatched: 10. The CDR3 nucleotides read TGTGCCTGGGGCCGGGACAGGGAAGGGGCCCAGCATTTT. It specifies CAWGRDREGAQHF. The full variable domain, completed using reference TRBV30 and TRBJ1-5, is SQTIHQWPATLVQPVGSPLSLECTVEGTSNPNLYWYRQAAGRGLQLLFYSVGIGQISSEVPQNLSASRPQDRQFILSSKKLLLSDSGFYLCAWGRDREGAQHFGDGTRLSIL.

The CDR3 coding sequence is TGCGCCAGCAGCCTCTCCCCCTTACGGTTTCGATACACAGATACGCAGTATTTT. As protein: CASSLSPLRFRYTDTQYF. The chain is built from TRBV5-1 and TRBJ2-3, with unresolved D. The CDR3 consists of 18 residues. Germline V lookup: CDR1 SGHRS, CDR2 YFSETQ. V was cut by 4 bases and J by 2 bases, with 23 bases left in between.

This clonotype was detected many times. Here the CDR3 DNA reads TGTGCCAGCAGTAGGGACAGGGGGCGCACCGGGGAGCTGTTTTTT. This translates into CASSRDRGRTGELFF. The chain links TRBV2 to TRBJ2-2; TRBD1 agrees at 12 bases. Trimming removed 5 bases from V and 4 bases from J; junction bases left unmatched: 2. Looked up from germline, CDR1 is SNHLY and CDR2 is FYNNEI. There are 15 residues in the CDR3. The full variable domain, completed using reference TRBV2 and TRBJ2-2, is EPEVTQTPSHQVTQMGQEVILRCVPISNHLYFYWYRQILGQKVEFLVSFYNNEISEKSEIFDDQFSVERPDGSNFTLKIRSTKLEDSAMYFCASSRDRGRTGELFFGEGSRLTVL.

This clonotype has just a few counts. V and J are TRBV28 and TRBJ2-3; weak D call: TRBD1 (6 bases). The CDR3 extends over 16 amino acids. CDR1 is MDHEN and CDR2 is SYDVKM in the germline V gene. Trimming stripped 5 bases from V and 4 bases from J, with 19 bases between. CDR3 region: CASSPRTAPTADTQYF. The CDR3 coding sequence is TGTGCCAGCAGTCCCCGGACAGCCCCTACAGCAGATACGCAGTATTTT.

This clonotype was seen at least ten times. This chain links TRBV20-1 with TRBJ2-7; D possibly corresponds to TRBD1 (5 bases). The ends were cut back, 4 bases at V and 2 bases at J, with 12 bases in the middle. The CDR3 consists of 13 residues. Germline V CDR1 and CDR2: DFQATT, SNEGSKA (reference sequence). As DNA, the CDR3 is TGCAGTGCTAAACAGGCCCTTACCTACGAGCAGTACTTC. Translating gives CSAKQALTYEQYF.

The CDR3 DNA reads as TGCGCCAGCAGCCAAGTCGGACTAGCAGTTAATGAGCAGTTCTTC. It yields the protein CASSQVGLAVNEQFF. This chain links TRBV4-1 with TRBJ2-1; 8 bases map to TRBD2. CDR3 length: 15 residues. The junction had 6 bases not matched to a gene; V was cut back by 1 base and J by 7 bases. Per germline, CDR1 MGHRA and CDR2 YSYEKL.

Note on this clonotype: A much larger clone sits a single nucleotide away, making a read error possible. V usage is TRBV28 and J usage is TRBJ2-7, with 12 positions matching TRBD1. CDR3 length: 14 residues. V dropped 5 bases and J dropped 6; count of bases not matched to a gene: 5. The germline CDR1 and CDR2 sequences are MDHEN and SYDVKM. CDR3 sequence reads: CASSPGQGAGEQYF. As DNA, the CDR3 is TGTGCCAGCAGTCCGGGACAGGGGGCAGGCGAGCAGTACTTC.

The chain is built from TRBV20-1 and TRBJ1-5, with a possible D match to TRBD1 (5 bases). From germline, CDR1 is DFQATT and CDR2 SNEGSKA (reference sequence). This CDR3 spans 13 amino acids. With 5 bases removed from V and 6 bases from J, the gap between germline ends came to 14 bases. The CDR3 loop reads CSAFGGGPQPQHF. In nucleotides, the CDR3 is TGCAGTGCTTTCGGGGGAGGGCCTCAGCCCCAGCATTTT.

This clonotype was seen many times. The rearrangement joins TRBV18 to TRBJ2-7; D remains ambiguous. The CDR3 length is 13 residues. Germline V CDR1 and CDR2: KGHSH, LQKENI. V gave up 3 bases and J gave up 3 bases, with 9 bases separating them. The CDR3 coding sequence is TGTGCCAGCTCACCGACGGTGGACTACGAGCAGTACTTC. Its translation is CASSPTVDYEQYF.

This clonotype has a handful of counts. The chain has TRBV15 and TRBJ1-2; D is perhaps TRBD1 (6 bases). The germline V gene has CDR1 LNHNV and CDR2 YYDKDF (reference sequence). V was clipped by 5 bases and J by 5 bases, with 18 bases between them. The CDR3 covers 15 residues. The CDR3 DNA sequence: TGTGCCACCAGCCCCCTCCTGGACAGTCTGTATGGCTACACCTTC. Amino acid sequence: CATSPLLDSLYGYTF.

This rearrangement joins TRBV20-1 to TRBJ2-3; 9 bases match TRBD1. The CDR3 runs to 14 residues. V lost 6 bases and J lost 3; bases outside the gene matches: 7. Germline CDR1 reads DFQATT; CDR2 reads SNEGSKA (reference sequence). The CDR3 loop reads CSAAGDRETDTQYF. The CDR3 DNA follows: TGCAGTGCCGCGGGGGACAGGGAAACAGATACGCAGTATTTT.

This clonotype was counted at least ten times. V usage is TRBV20-1 and J usage is TRBJ2-3; D may be TRBD1 or TRBD2 (5 bases each). The germline V and J ends were trimmed by 4 bases and 1 base, with 9 bases remaining between them. Germline-derived CDR1 and CDR2 are DFQATT and SNEGSKA (reference sequence). This CDR3 is 13 amino acids long. Here the CDR3 DNA reads TGCAGTGCTAACCGGGACCGCACAGATACGCAGTATTTT. Amino acids: CSANRDRTDTQYF.

This clonotype was seen a handful of times. V usage is TRBV5-6 and J usage is TRBJ1-2, with D unresolved. Germline CDR1 reads SGHDT; CDR2 reads YYEEEE. Trimming stripped 1 base from V and 2 bases from J, with 15 bases between. The CDR3 runs 16 residues. The CDR3 DNA is TGTGCCAGCAGCTTGTTCCGGGCCCTGCCGAACTATGGCTACACCTTC. Translating gives CASSLFRALPNYGYTF.

This clonotype was detected many times. In DNA form, the CDR3 reads TGTGCCAGCAGTCTGTTTGATACGAAGCAGTACTTC. This translates into CASSLFDTKQYF. V is TRBV28 and J is TRBJ2-7; D is unresolved. V was cut by 5 bases and J by 8 bases, with 13 bases left in between. There are 12 residues in the CDR3. Germline CDR1 and CDR2: MDHEN and SYDVKM.

The chain is built from TRBV4-2 and TRBJ2-7, with D possibly being TRBD1 or TRBD2 (5 bases each). Between the trimmed V and J ends, which lost 0 bases and 0 bases, there was a span of 12 bases. CDR1 and CDR2 from the germline V gene are LGHNA and YNFKEQ. This CDR3 spans 16 amino acids. The chain's CDR3 is CASSQDFGAGSYEQYF. For the CDR3, the DNA is TGTGCCAGCAGCCAAGATTTTGGGGCGGGCTCCTACGAGCAGTACTTC.

This clonotype was seen at least ten times. J is TRBJ2-5 and V is TRBV27; D remains ambiguous. Germline V gene sequence: CDR1 MNHEY, CDR2 SMNVEV (reference sequence). V gave up 5 bases and J gave up 1 base, with 11 bases separating them. CDR3 size: 14 residues. The chain's CDR3 is CASSPGRFQETQYF. Here the CDR3 DNA reads TGTGCCAGCAGTCCGGGCAGGTTCCAAGAGACCCAGTACTTC.

The chain has TRBV19 and TRBJ2-1; D unclear. The V end lost 3 bases, the J end lost 3 bases, and 6 bases lay between the germline ends. CDR1 and CDR2 (germline): LNHDA, SQIVND (reference sequence). CDR3 length equals 13 residues. The CDR3 DNA is TGTGCCAGTAGTATGGAGATCTACAATGAGCAGTTCTTC. It yields the protein CASSMEIYNEQFF.

The chain uses TRBV4-1 and TRBJ2-3; 11 positions agree with TRBD2. Trimming cost V 1 base and J 2 bases; bases outside gene matches: 5. The CDR3 has 17 amino acids. Germline CDR1 is MGHRA and CDR2 is YSYEKL. For the CDR3, the DNA is TGCGCCAGCAGCCAAGGGCTAGCGGGGGGATACACAGATACGCAGTATTTT. This encodes CASSQGLAGGYTDTQYF.

The table lists this clonotype with a few counts. This sequence joins TRBV6-1 and TRBJ1-3; D possibly corresponds to TRBD1 (5 bases). The V gene lost 8 bases and the J gene lost 0 bases, with 8 bases spanning the gap. CDR1 is MNHNS and CDR2 is SASEGT in the germline V gene. The CDR3 totals 13 residues. For the CDR3, the DNA is TGTGCCAGCTTGGGGGACTCTGGAAACACCATATATTTT. The encoded protein is CASLGDSGNTIYF.

This clonotype was observed a few times. V gene TRBV6-1 combines with J gene TRBJ1-4, with D tentatively TRBD1 (5 bases). There are 14 residues in the CDR3. Trimming removed 7 bases at V and 8 bases at J, with 17 bases between. Germline CDR1 is MNHNS and CDR2 is SASEGT. This CDR3 is CASTRVGVGEKLFF. The CDR3 coding sequence is TGTGCCAGCACTAGGGTGGGGGTTGGAGAAAAACTGTTTTTT.

This clonotype was recorded many times. The chain is built from TRBV5-1 and TRBJ2-7, with 7 bases lining up with TRBD2. This CDR3 has 16 amino acids. Germline CDR1 and CDR2: SGHRS and YFSETQ. V lost 0 bases and J lost 6; bases outside the gene matches: 12. CDR3 coding DNA: TGCGCCAGCAGCTTGGCCAGGTCGGGAGGTCCCCCCGAGCAGTACTTC. It specifies CASSLARSGGPPEQYF.

V gene TRBV7-3 combines with J gene TRBJ1-6; TRBD1 agrees at 7 bases. V gave up 6 bases and J gave up 7 bases; unmatched junction bases: 9. CDR3 size: 15 residues. Germline loops: CDR1 SGHTA, CDR2 FQGTGA. The chain's CDR3 is CASSPGQSINSPLHF. Here the CDR3 DNA reads TGTGCCAGCAGTCCGGGACAGTCGATCAATTCACCCCTCCACTTT. The complete variable domain, with remaining parts taken from reference TRBV7-3 and TRBJ1-6, reads GAGVSQTPSNKVTEKGKYVELRCDPISGHTALYWYRQSLGQGPEFLIYFQGTGAADDSGLPNDRFFAVRPEGSVSTLKIQRTERGDSAVYLCASSPGQSINSPLHFGNGTRLTVT.

This chain connects TRBV28 to TRBJ2-5, with 10 bases fitting TRBD2. This CDR3 is built from 24 residues. V lost 3 bases and J lost 3; bases outside the gene matches: 31. Looked up from germline, CDR1 is MDHEN and CDR2 is SYDVKM. CDR3 sequence (DNA): TGTGCCAGCAGTTTTACGGCTTGGTGGGAACAGGGGCCTGCTAGCGGGAGTTCGGAAGAGACCCAGTACTTC. It specifies CASSFTAWWEQGPASGSSEETQYF.

CDR3 protein: CASSKQGGPSTDTQYF. CDR3 DNA sequence: TGTGCCAGCAGCAAACAAGGAGGGCCGAGCACAGATACGCAGTATTTT. J is TRBJ2-3 and V is TRBV7-6; the D gene is possibly TRBD2 (6 bases). The V end lost 5 bases, the J end lost 0 bases, and 15 bases lay between the germline ends. There are 16 residues in the CDR3. Germline V gives CDR1 SGHVS, CDR2 FNYEAQ. Looking up the rest from reference TRBV7-6 and TRBJ2-3 gives the full variable domain: GAGVSQSPRYKVTKRGQDVALRCDPISGHVSLYWYRQALGQGPEFLTYFNYEAQQDKSGLPNDRFSAERPEGSISTLTIQRTEQRDSAMYRCASSKQGGPSTDTQYFGPGTRLTVL.

The V and J genes are TRBV2 and TRBJ2-5, with 9 bases lining up with TRBD2. Germline CDR1 SNHLY, CDR2 FYNNEI. Trimming removed 3 bases from V and 6 bases from J; junction bases left unmatched: 11. The CDR3 is 16 amino acids. Here the CDR3 reads CASSEGLAGRRKTQYF. The CDR3 DNA reads as TGTGCCAGCAGTGAGGGGCTAGCGGGAAGGCGGAAGACCCAGTACTTC.

This clonotype occurred once. A much larger clone lies a single base off, so this may be a read error. The V call is TRBV9, the J call TRBJ2-7; 8 bases are a match to TRBD2. The CDR3 contains 16 residues. Germline values: CDR1 SGDLS, CDR2 YYNGEE. The chain's CDR3 is CACSLSGGRSSYEQYF. For the CDR3, the DNA is TGTGCCTGCAGCCTCAGTGGCGGGAGGAGCTCCTACGAGCAGTACTTC.

This clonotype was detected a few times. The rearrangement uses TRBV20-1 and TRBJ1-1; D is possibly TRBD1 (5 bases). CDR3 length equals 14 residues. The V gene lost 1 base and the J gene lost 6 bases, with 15 bases spanning the gap. Germline V lookup: CDR1 DFQATT, CDR2 SNEGSKA (reference sequence). CDR3 nucleotides: TGCAGTGCTAGAGCGGGGGTGGTCGAACCTGAAGCTTTCTTT. It specifies CSARAGVVEPEAFF.

The sample holds a few counts of this clonotype. A much larger clone differs from this one at a single base, so this may be a read error. The chain carries TRBV7-2 and TRBJ2-5; the D gene is possibly TRBD2 (5 bases). Germline V gene data show CDR1 as SGHTA and CDR2 as FQGNSA. With 5 bases removed from V and 5 bases from J, the gap between germline ends came to 9 bases. The CDR3 is made up of 12 amino acids. CDR3 nucleotides: TGTACCAGCAGCGGGCGGGTGGAGACCCAGTACTTC. Its protein is CTSSGRVETQYF.

In this sample, this clonotype turned up many times. The genes are TRBV3-1 and TRBJ2-1; 7 bases are a match to TRBD2. The length of the CDR3 is 15 residues. The junction had 9 bases not matched to a gene; V was cut back by 6 bases and J by 4 bases. CDR1 and CDR2 from the germline V gene are LGHDT and YNNKEL (reference sequence). Written as DNA, the CDR3 is TGTGCCAGCAGTCCCCCTAGCGGAGGTTACAATGAGCAGTTCTTC. Encoded protein: CASSPPSGGYNEQFF.